The subject of this entry is one T cell receptor (beta chain). In the original processing: Reference gene primer amplification yielded estimated nucleated cell counts. Generated by immunoSEQ multiplex PCR, the TCRdb table keeps only in-frame clones and is missing some. D and trimming were read from the DNA, whereas the V and J calls and clone size are those reported in that table. The sample lists roughly 200,000 clones, 65% to 90% occurring once. This sample was taken from a study of blood T cell repertoires in COVID-19. This study enrolled people aged about 18 to 95 from about two dozen US geographic areas. Cohort allocation depended upon clinical history that participants reported. The sample taken for sequencing was PBMCs or T cells enriched from blood (not recorded which). This sequence originates from a woman aged 55-75 years with acute COVID-19.

The chain's CDR3 is CASSYETGVYEKLFF. The CDR3 nucleotides read TGTGCCAGCAGTTACGAGACAGGGGTTTATGAAAAACTGTTTTTT. The rearrangement uses TRBV6-5 and TRBJ1-4; 8 bases match TRBD1. The CDR3 is 15 amino acids. The ends lost 2 bases at V and 6 bases at J; junction bases unmatched: 5. Per the germline V gene, CDR1 is MNHEY and CDR2 is SVGAGI.